Listed below are T cell receptor beta chains from one sample, sequenced in a study of cytomegalovirus exposure and HLA in healthy donors. Method: immunoSEQ multiplex PCR; TCRdb's copy keeps in-frame clones and lacks some. Among fewer than 200,000 clones listed, approximately 11% were seen once. The sample was PBMCs. These receptors originate from a man in his fifties or sixties in good health and CMV-seropositive. CDR3s include the opening cysteine and the closing phenylalanine or tryptophan. The order of the fields is V gene, D gene, clone size, J gene, CDR3 DNA, CDR3 protein. A D gene is named only where the DNA matches it firmly. Size tells how often a clone was seen (once, few, many) or the class of an expanded clone, and some rows leave it out.

TRBV11-3	.	few	TRBJ1-1	TGTGCCAGCAGTCCCGGTCCTGAAGCTTTCTTT	CASSPGPEAFF
TRBV5-6	TRBD2	.	TRBJ2-2	TGTGCCAGCAGCTCTAGACTAGCGGGGGGGCCCGGGAACACCGGGGAGCTGTTTTTT	CASSSRLAGGPGNTGELFF
TRBV7-8	TRBD1	few	TRBJ1-1	TGTGCCAGCAGGCCCGAGGGGGCCCGAAACACTGAAGCTTTCTTT	CASRPEGARNTEAFF
TRBV6-5	TRBD1	few	TRBJ2-7	TGTGCCAGCAGTTACCGACAGGGGGAATTTCACGAGCAGTACTTC	CASSYRQGEFHEQYF
TRBV7-2	.	few	TRBJ2-6	TGTGCCAGCAGCTTAACAGGCTTCCCCTCTGGGGCCAACGTCCTGACTTTC	CASSLTGFPSGANVLTF
TRBV7-9	.	.	TRBJ2-3	TGTGCCAGCACCTCCCTCCCCCAGAGCACAGATACGCAGTATTTT	CASTSLPQSTDTQYF
TRBV7-3	TRBD1	.	TRBJ1-1	TGTGCCAGCAGCCCCGGGACAGTGAACACTGAAGCTTTCTTT	CASSPGTVNTEAFF
TRBV28	TRBD2	.	TRBJ2-7	TGTGCCAGCAGTCCCCCCGGGGGAGGGAGCTACGAGCAGTACTTC	CASSPPGGGSYEQYF
TRBV11-2	.	.	TRBJ1-6	TGTGCCAGCAGGGCGGCTGGGAGCTCCTATAATTCACCCCTCCACTTT	CASRAAGSSYNSPLHF
TRBV2	.	.	TRBJ1-4	TGTGCCAGCAGTCAAGACAGGTATAATGAAAAACTGTTTTTT	CASSQDRYNEKLFF
TRBV5-1	TRBD2	few	TRBJ2-3	TGCGCCAGCAGCTTAACTAGCGGGGACACAGATACGCAGTATTTT	CASSLTSGDTDTQYF
TRBV7-8	.	few	TRBJ1-4	TGTGCCAGCAGCCCCCAGAGGCATAATGAAAAACTGTTTTTT	CASSPQRHNEKLFF
TRBV5-1	TRBD2	.	TRBJ2-1	TGCGCCAGCAGTAAAAGCGGGGGCGACTACAATGAGCAGTTCTTC	CASSKSGGDYNEQFF
TRBV7-9	TRBD1	.	TRBJ1-6	TGTGCCAGCAGCTTTGGACAGGGTGGATCACCCCTCCACTTT	CASSFGQGGSPLHF
TRBV4-3	.	few	TRBJ1-1	TGCGCCAGCAGCCAAGTCTGGGGGCTTGATACTGAAGCTTTCTTT	CASSQVWGLDTEAFF
TRBV18	TRBD2	.	TRBJ2-4	TGTGCCAGCTCACCACCGGGGAGGACTAGCGGGGCCCGGGGGAACATTCAGTACTTC	CASSPPGRTSGARGNIQYF
TRBV4-3	.	few	TRBJ1-2	TGCGCCAGCAGCCAAGATCCGGGGATGGAGGGCTACACCTTC	CASSQDPGMEGYTF
TRBV5-4	.	few	TRBJ1-4	TGTGCCAGCACCCACGGGGGACCCGACGGAGGAAAACTGTTTTTT	CASTHGGPDGGKLFF
TRBV6-6	.	few	TRBJ1-5	TGTGCCAGTCACGTGGGCCTCAATCAGCCCCAGCATTTT	CASHVGLNQPQHF
TRBV11-3	.	.	TRBJ1-2	TGTGCCAGCAGTCCAGGGGACGGCTACACCTTC	CASSPGDGYTF
TRBV2	TRBD2	few	TRBJ2-1	TGTGCCAGCAGTCGCGGGACTAGCGGGGTCAGCTCCTACAATGAGCAGTTCTTC	CASSRGTSGVSSYNEQFF
TRBV11-3	TRBD2	few	TRBJ2-5	TGTGCCAGCAGCTTAGGGGCCCTAGCGGCGTACCAAGAGACCCAGTACTTC	CASSLGALAAYQETQYF
TRBV19	TRBD1	.	TRBJ1-6	TGTGCCAGTAGTACTCTCGACAGGGGGCAGAAATCACCCCTCCACTTT	CASSTLDRGQKSPLHF
TRBV5-3	TRBD2	.	TRBJ2-3	TGTGCCAGAAGCTTCCTAGCGGGGGGAACAGATACGCAGTATTTT	CARSFLAGGTDTQYF
TRBV6-5	.	few	TRBJ1-2	TGTGCCAGCAGCCGACGGGGGGGGGCGCAAGGCTACACCTTC	CASSRRGGAQGYTF
TRBV19	.	.	TRBJ1-2	TGTGCCAGTAGTATAAGTGACAGTAACTATGGCTACACCTTC	CASSISDSNYGYTF
TRBV18	.	.	TRBJ2-3	TGTGCCAGCCGCACGGGGGGCACAGATACGCAGTATTTT	CASRTGGTDTQYF
TRBV4-3	.	few	TRBJ1-6	TGCGCCAGCAGCCAGATACAGGGAAATTCACCCCTCCACTTT	CASSQIQGNSPLHF
TRBV11-2	TRBD1	.	TRBJ1-1	TGTGCCAGCAGCTTTCCGGCTGGACAGGGAGTTAGCAAAGCTTTCTTT	CASSFPAGQGVSKAFF
TRBV19	TRBD1	.	TRBJ2-2	TGTGCCAGTAGTAGGGGACAGGGGACCGGGGAGCTGTTTTTT	CASSRGQGTGELFF
TRBV29-1	TRBD1	few	TRBJ1-4	TGCAGCGTCTCAGAGGGGACAGGGGGTGAAAAACTGTTTTTT	CSVSEGTGGEKLFF
TRBV5-4	TRBD1	.	TRBJ1-6	TGTGCCAGCAGCTTGAAGGGACAGCATATTAGGTCCTATAATTCACCCCTCCACTTT	CASSLKGQHIRSYNSPLHF
TRBV9	.	few	TRBJ1-4	TGTGCCAGCAGCCAGTCCGAGGCGTTCGGAAAACTGTTTTTT	CASSQSEAFGKLFF
TRBV7-3	TRBD1	.	TRBJ1-6	TGTGCCAGCAGTGCTACAGGGGCCCATAATTCACCCCTCCACTTT	CASSATGAHNSPLHF
TRBV9	TRBD2	.	TRBJ2-3	TGTGCCAGCAGCCTCCAAGACCGGGGGGAAGTGGATTTT	CASSLQDRGEVDF
TRBV5-8	.	few	TRBJ1-1	TGTGCCAGCAGCTTGTCCCTTTGGACGAGGGAAAACACTGAAGCTTTCTTT	CASSLSLWTRENTEAFF
TRBV5-6	.	few	TRBJ1-5	TGTGCCAGCAGCCTTCAGACAGTTGATAGCAATCAGCCCCAGCATTTT	CASSLQTVDSNQPQHF
TRBV5-6	.	.	TRBJ1-2	TGTGCCAGCAGCTTGGAGGCCCCGGGGAGCTATGGCTACACCTTC	CASSLEAPGSYGYTF
TRBV19	TRBD1	.	TRBJ1-2	TGTGCCAGTAGTATAGGAGGGGGCGAGAACTATGGCTACACCTTC	CASSIGGGENYGYTF
TRBV23-1	.	.	TRBJ2-2	TGCGCCAGCGGAGGGGTGGGAGCCACCGGGGAGCTGTTTTTT	CASGGVGATGELFF
TRBV7-3	TRBD1	.	TRBJ1-2	TGTGCCAGCAGCATGGGACAGGCGCTCGACTATGGCTACACCTTC	CASSMGQALDYGYTF
TRBV28	.	.	TRBJ2-7	TGTGCCAGCATTGGGCCTTTCTACGAGCAGTACTTC	CASIGPFYEQYF
TRBV6-5	TRBD2	.	TRBJ2-3	TGTGCCAGCAGACTCCGGCTAGCGGGAACAGATACGCAGTATTTT	CASRLRLAGTDTQYF
TRBV6-1	.	.	TRBJ1-3	TGTGCCAGCAGTGAATTGGGGGCGAGCTCTGGAAACACCATATATTTT	CASSELGASSGNTIYF
TRBV2	.	few	TRBJ1-5	TGTGCCAGCAAAACAGCAGGGTTGAATCAGCCCCAGCATTTT	CASKTAGLNQPQHF
TRBV18	.	.	TRBJ1-1	TGTGCCAGCTCTCAAACGCGGAACACTGAAGCTTTCTTT	CASSQTRNTEAFF
TRBV7-9	TRBD2	.	TRBJ2-1	TGTGCCAGCAGCCCAACCGGGACTAGGGCGACTGAGCAGTTCTTC	CASSPTGTRATEQFF
TRBV4-1	TRBD1	.	TRBJ1-5	TGCGCCAGCAGCCAGGGACAGGGGATCAATCAGCCCCAGCATTTT	CASSQGQGINQPQHF
TRBV9	TRBD1	.	TRBJ2-1	TGTGCCAGCAGCGCCGGACAGGTAAATGAGCAGTTCTTC	CASSAGQVNEQFF
TRBV6-1	.	few	TRBJ1-2	TGTGCCAGCAGTGAGTCAAGGAGAGGCTACACCTTC	CASSESRRGYTF
TRBV19	.	.	TRBJ1-5	TGTGCCAGTAGTATAGATCGAGGGACTCTGGGGGGAATTAGCCAGCCCCAGCATTTT	CASSIDRGTLGGISQPQHF
TRBV7-9	TRBD1	few	TRBJ1-1	TGTGCCAGCAGCGTCCCGGGACAGGGTACTACTTTCTTT	CASSVPGQGTTFF
TRBV7-6	TRBD1	few	TRBJ1-1	TGTGCCAGCAGCTCTGGGACAGCGAACACTGAAGCTTTCTTT	CASSSGTANTEAFF
TRBV7-9	TRBD1	.	TRBJ1-4	TGTGCCAGCAGGCAGACAGGGGCAGATGAAAAACTGTTTTTT	CASRQTGADEKLFF
TRBV7-9	TRBD2	many	TRBJ2-1	TGTGCCAGCAGCTTAATGGGACTAGCGGAACACAATGAGCAGTTCTTC	CASSLMGLAEHNEQFF
TRBV19	.	.	TRBJ1-2	TGTGCCAGTACCTGGCCGGACACGGGGGTCTATGGCTACACCTTC	CASTWPDTGVYGYTF
TRBV7-7	TRBD2	.	TRBJ2-3	TGTGCTAGCAGTCTAGCGGGGTTGAAAGATACGCAGTATTTT	CASSLAGLKDTQYF